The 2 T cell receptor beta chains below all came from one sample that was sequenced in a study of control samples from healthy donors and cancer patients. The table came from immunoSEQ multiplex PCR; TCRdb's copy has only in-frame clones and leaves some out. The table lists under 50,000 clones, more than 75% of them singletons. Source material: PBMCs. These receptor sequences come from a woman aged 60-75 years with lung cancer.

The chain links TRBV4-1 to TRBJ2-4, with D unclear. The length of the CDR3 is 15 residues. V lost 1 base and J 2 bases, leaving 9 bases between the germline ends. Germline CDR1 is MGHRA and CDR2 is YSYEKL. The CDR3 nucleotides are TGCGCCAGCAGCCAAGGTCACTCCTCCAAAAACATTCAGTACTTC. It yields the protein CASSQGHSSKNIQYF.

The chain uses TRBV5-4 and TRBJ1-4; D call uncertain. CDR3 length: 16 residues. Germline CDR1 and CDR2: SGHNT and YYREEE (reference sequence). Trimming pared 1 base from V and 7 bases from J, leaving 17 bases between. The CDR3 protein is CASSLSSRSPGEKLFF. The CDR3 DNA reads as TGTGCCAGCAGCTTGAGTTCTCGGAGCCCTGGTGAAAAACTGTTTTTT.